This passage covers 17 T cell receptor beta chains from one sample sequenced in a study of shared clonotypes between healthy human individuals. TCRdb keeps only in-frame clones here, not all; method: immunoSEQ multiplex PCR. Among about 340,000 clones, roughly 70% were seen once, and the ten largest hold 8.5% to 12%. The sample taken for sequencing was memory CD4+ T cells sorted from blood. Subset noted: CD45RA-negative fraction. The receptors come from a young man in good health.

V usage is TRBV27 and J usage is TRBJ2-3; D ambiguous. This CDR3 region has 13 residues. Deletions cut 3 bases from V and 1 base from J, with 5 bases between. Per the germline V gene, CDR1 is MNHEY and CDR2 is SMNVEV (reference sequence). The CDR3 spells CASSFFGTDTQYF. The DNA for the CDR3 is TGTGCCAGCAGTTTTTTCGGCACAGATACGCAGTATTTT.

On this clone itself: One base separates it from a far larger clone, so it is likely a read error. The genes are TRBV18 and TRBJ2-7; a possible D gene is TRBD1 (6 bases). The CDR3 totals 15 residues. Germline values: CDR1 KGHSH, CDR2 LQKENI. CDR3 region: CANSRGTPRNYEQYF. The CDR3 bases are TGTGCCAACTCACGAGGGACACCTAGGAACTACGAGCAGTACTTC.

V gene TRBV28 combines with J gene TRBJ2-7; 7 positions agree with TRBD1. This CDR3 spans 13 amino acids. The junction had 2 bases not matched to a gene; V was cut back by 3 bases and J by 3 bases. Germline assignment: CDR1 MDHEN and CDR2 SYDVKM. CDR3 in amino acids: CASSLDRYYEQYF. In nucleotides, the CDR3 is TGTGCCAGCAGTTTGGACAGGTACTACGAGCAGTACTTC.

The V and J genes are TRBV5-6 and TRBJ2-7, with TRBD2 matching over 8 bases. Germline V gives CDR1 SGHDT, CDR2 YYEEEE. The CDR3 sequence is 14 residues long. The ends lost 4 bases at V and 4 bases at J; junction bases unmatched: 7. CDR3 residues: CASSQRGPVYEQYF. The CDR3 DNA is TGTGCCAGCAGCCAGCGGGGGCCCGTTTACGAGCAGTACTTC.

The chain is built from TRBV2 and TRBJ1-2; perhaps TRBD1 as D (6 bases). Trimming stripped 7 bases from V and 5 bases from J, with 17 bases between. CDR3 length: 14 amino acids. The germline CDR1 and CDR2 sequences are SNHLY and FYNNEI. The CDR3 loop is CASIQGGFEYGYTF. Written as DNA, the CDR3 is TGTGCCAGCATCCAAGGGGGGTTTGAGTATGGCTACACCTTC.

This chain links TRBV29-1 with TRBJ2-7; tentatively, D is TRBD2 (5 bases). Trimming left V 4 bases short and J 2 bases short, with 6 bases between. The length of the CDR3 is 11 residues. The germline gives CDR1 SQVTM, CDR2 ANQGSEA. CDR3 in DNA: TGCAGCGTTGGTAGCGCCTACGAGCAGTACTTC. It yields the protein CSVGSAYEQYF.

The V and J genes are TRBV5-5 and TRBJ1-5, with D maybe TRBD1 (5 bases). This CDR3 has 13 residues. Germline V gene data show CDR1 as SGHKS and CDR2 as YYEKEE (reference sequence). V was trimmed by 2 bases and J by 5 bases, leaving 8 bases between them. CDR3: CASSFQGDQPQHF. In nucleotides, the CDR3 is TGTGCCAGCAGCTTTCAGGGAGATCAGCCCCAGCATTTT.

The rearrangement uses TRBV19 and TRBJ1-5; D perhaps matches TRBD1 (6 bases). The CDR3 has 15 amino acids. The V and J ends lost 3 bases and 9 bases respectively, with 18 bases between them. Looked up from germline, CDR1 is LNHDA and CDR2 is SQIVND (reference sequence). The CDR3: CASSMGGQGLWPQHF. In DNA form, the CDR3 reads TGTGCCAGTAGTATGGGGGGGCAGGGATTATGGCCCCAGCATTTT.

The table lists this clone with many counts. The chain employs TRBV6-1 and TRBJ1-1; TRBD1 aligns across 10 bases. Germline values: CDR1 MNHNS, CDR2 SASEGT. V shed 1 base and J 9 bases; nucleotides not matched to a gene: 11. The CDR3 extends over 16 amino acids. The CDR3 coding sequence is TGTGCCAGCAGTGAAGTCTCTGGGGACAGGGGTATCAAAGCTTTCTTT. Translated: CASSEVSGDRGIKAFF.

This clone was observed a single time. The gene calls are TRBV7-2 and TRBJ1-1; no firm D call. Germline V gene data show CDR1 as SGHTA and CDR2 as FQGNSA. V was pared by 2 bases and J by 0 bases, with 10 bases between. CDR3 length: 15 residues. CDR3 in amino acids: CASSLWSPVNTEAFF. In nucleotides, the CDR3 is TGTGCCAGCAGCTTATGGTCGCCCGTGAACACTGAAGCTTTCTTT.

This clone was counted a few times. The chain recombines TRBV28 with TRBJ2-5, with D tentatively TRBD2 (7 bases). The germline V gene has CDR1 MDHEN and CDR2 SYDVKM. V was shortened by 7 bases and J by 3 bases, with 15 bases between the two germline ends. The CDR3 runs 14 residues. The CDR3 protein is CASTPGGAEETQYF. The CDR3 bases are TGTGCCAGCACCCCTGGGGGGGCTGAAGAGACCCAGTACTTC.

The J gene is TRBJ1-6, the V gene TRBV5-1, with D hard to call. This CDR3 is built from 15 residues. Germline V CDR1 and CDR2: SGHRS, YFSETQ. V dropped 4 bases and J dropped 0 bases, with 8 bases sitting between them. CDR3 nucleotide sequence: TGCGCCAGCAGCCGCGAGAGCTCCTATAATTCACCCCTCCACTTT. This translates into CASSRESSYNSPLHF. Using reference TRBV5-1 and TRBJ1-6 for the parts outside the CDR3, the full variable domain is KAGVTQTPRYLIKTRGQQVTLSCSPISGHRSVSWYQQTPGQGLQFLFEYFSETQRNKGNFPGRFSGRQFSNSRSEMNVSTLELGDSALYLCASSRESSYNSPLHFGNGTRLTVT.

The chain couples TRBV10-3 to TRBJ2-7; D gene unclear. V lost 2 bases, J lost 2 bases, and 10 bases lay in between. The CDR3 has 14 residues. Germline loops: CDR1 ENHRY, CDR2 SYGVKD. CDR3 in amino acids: CAISEGLTPYEQYF. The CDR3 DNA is TGTGCCATCAGTGAGGGGCTAACCCCCTACGAGCAGTACTTC.

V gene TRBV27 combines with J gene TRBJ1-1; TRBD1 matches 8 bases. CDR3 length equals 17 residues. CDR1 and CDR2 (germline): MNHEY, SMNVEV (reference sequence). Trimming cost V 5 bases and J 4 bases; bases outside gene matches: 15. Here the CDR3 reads CASSATRQGRYGTEAFF. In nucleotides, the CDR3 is TGTGCCAGCAGTGCAACCCGACAGGGGAGGTATGGCACTGAAGCTTTCTTT.

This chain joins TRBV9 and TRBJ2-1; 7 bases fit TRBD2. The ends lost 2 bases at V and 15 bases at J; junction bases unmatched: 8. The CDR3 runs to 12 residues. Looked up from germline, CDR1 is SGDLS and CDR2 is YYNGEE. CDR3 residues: CASSVSAGEVFF. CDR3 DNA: TGTGCCAGCAGCGTTAGCGCGGGAGAGGTGTTCTTC.

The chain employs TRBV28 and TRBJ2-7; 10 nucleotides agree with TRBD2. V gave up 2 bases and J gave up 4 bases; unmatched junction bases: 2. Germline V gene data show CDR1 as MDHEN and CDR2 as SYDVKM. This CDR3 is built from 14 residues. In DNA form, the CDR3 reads TGTGCCAGCAGTTTACCTAGCGGGAGATACGAGCAGTACTTC. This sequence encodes CASSLPSGRYEQYF. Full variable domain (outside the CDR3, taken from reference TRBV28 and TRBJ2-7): DVKVTQSSRYLVKRTGEKVFLECVQDMDHENMFWYRQDPGLGLRLIYFSYDVKMKEKGDIPEGYSVSREKKERFSLILESASTNQTSMYLCASSLPSGRYEQYFGPGTRLTVT.

The CDR3 reads CASSPHLGLDDTGELFF. DNA for the CDR3: TGTGCCAGCAGCCCACACCTTGGACTAGATGACACCGGGGAGCTGTTTTTT. This chain joins TRBV11-1 and TRBJ2-2; 7 bases match TRBD2. V gave up 5 bases and J gave up 3 bases; unmatched junction bases: 12. The length of the CDR3 is 17 residues. CDR1 SGHAT and CDR2 FQDESV come from the germline V gene (reference sequence).